The 15 T cell receptor beta chains below all came from one sample that was sequenced in a study of OX40 agonist ivuxolimab in advanced cancers. Some clones are missing from TCRdb's copy, which holds only in-frame ones; the method was immunoSEQ multiplex PCR. The sample lists over 15,000 clones; about four fifths were seen once. The specimen was CD4+ or CD8+ T cells sorted from blood, collected in a trial of the OX40 agonist ivuxolimab. The source of these receptors is an adult with an advanced solid tumor such as melanoma, head and neck, liver or kidney cancer.

The gene calls are TRBV28 and TRBJ1-5; no reliable D call. This CDR3 contains 13 residues. The germline V and J ends were trimmed by 2 bases and 6 bases, with 8 bases remaining between them. Germline-derived CDR1 and CDR2 are MDHEN and SYDVKM. The CDR3 loop reads CASSLAFSQPQHF. The DNA of the CDR3 is TGTGCCAGCAGTTTAGCTTTTAGTCAGCCCCAGCATTTT.

The chain is built from TRBV6-4 and TRBJ2-2; D tentatively reads TRBD1 or TRBD2 (5 bases each). The V gene lost 3 bases and the J gene lost 3 bases, with 5 bases spanning the gap. The length of the CDR3 is 13 residues. CDR1 and CDR2 from the germline V gene are MRHNA and SNTAGT. In DNA form, the CDR3 reads TGTGCCAGCAGTGAGGGGGACACCGGGGAGCTGTTTTTT. This codes for CASSEGDTGELFF.

The chain links TRBV7-9 to TRBJ2-7; 8 nucleotides line up with TRBD1. The V segment lost 0 bases and the J segment 5 bases; nucleotides outside the gene matches: 6. There are 15 residues in the CDR3. Germline V gene data show CDR1 as SEHNR and CDR2 as FQNEAQ (reference sequence). CDR3 loop: CASSLARTGTHEQYF. As DNA, the CDR3 is TGTGCCAGCAGCTTAGCCCGGACAGGGACCCACGAGCAGTACTTC.

The rearrangement uses TRBV28 and TRBJ2-3; TRBD2 aligns across 12 bases. The V gene's germline CDR1 is MDHEN and CDR2 SYDVKM. V shed 3 bases and J 2 bases; nucleotides not matched to a gene: 3. The CDR3 is made up of 16 amino acids. The CDR3 nucleotides are TGTGCCAGCAGTTTGGCTAGCGGGGGGGCCACAGATACGCAGTATTTT. Translating gives CASSLASGGATDTQYF. The entire variable domain, with the rest obtained from reference TRBV28 and TRBJ2-3, is as follows: DVKVTQSSRYLVKRTGEKVFLECVQDMDHENMFWYRQDPGLGLRLIYFSYDVKMKEKGDIPEGYSVSREKKERFSLILESASTNQTSMYLCASSLASGGATDTQYFGPGTRLTVL.

With respect to this clone: The sample carries other DNA sequences with the same CDR3. This sequence joins TRBV4-2 and TRBJ2-1; D is perhaps TRBD2 (5 bases). Trimming left V 1 base short and J 2 bases short, with 9 bases between. Looked up from germline, CDR1 is LGHNA and CDR2 is YNFKEQ. This CDR3 comprises 15 residues. The CDR3 spells CASSQVAGAYNEQFF. In DNA form, the CDR3 reads TGTGCCAGCAGCCAAGTGGCGGGTGCCTACAATGAGCAGTTCTTC.

The genes are TRBV7-8 and TRBJ2-7; the D gene is possibly TRBD1 (5 bases). Germline CDR1 reads SGHVS; CDR2 reads FQNEAQ. The CDR3 extends over 14 amino acids. V was cut by 4 bases and J by 4 bases, with 14 bases left in between. CDR3: CASSSSGIGYEQYF. CDR3 bases: TGTGCCAGCAGCTCCTCAGGGATAGGGTACGAGCAGTACTTC.

This clone was counted once. Since a much larger clone is just one base distant, this may be a read error. This chain joins TRBV9 and TRBJ1-4, with 9 bases lining up with TRBD1. Germline V gene sequence: CDR1 SGDLS, CDR2 YYNGEE. This CDR3 has 14 amino acids. The CDR3 DNA sequence: TGTACCAGCAGCATGGGACAGGGTTATGAAAAACTGTTTTTT. It yields the protein CTSSMGQGYEKLFF.

This clone was observed once. This chain joins TRBV5-4 and TRBJ1-2; D is uncertain. The CDR3 consists of 15 residues. Germline V lookup: CDR1 SGHNT, CDR2 YYREEE (reference sequence). Trimming removed 4 bases from V and 3 bases from J, with 16 bases in between. The CDR3 here is CASSSTQDPHYGYTF. The CDR3, as DNA: TGTGCCAGCAGCAGTACCCAAGACCCCCACTATGGCTACACCTTC.

This sequence joins TRBV11-2 and TRBJ2-3; possible D gene TRBD2, 5 bases. Germline lookup yields CDR1 SGHAT and CDR2 FQNNGV. Trimming removed 6 bases from V and 2 bases from J, with 12 bases in between. The CDR3 has 14 amino acids. CDR3 in amino acids: CASRGAASTDTQYF. DNA for the CDR3: TGTGCCAGCAGAGGAGCGGCGTCCACAGATACGCAGTATTTT.

The chain carries TRBV5-1 and TRBJ2-7, with a weak D call TRBD1 (5 bases). Per germline, CDR1 SGHRS and CDR2 YFSETQ. The CDR3 spans 12 residues. V was trimmed by 5 bases and J by 4 bases, leaving 10 bases between them. The DNA of the CDR3 is TGCGCCAGCAGACAGGCCGCTTACGAGCAGTACTTC. This sequence encodes CASRQAAYEQYF.

This chain joins TRBV7-8 and TRBJ2-7, with TRBD2 matching 7 bases. Germline CDR1 is SGHVS and CDR2 is FQNEAQ. Unmatched junction bases numbered 3, after V lost 1 base and J lost 0 bases. The CDR3 is 15 residues long. The CDR3 DNA sequence: TGTGCCAGCAGCTTAGTCCGGGAGGACTCCTACGAGCAGTACTTC. This codes for CASSLVREDSYEQYF.

V is TRBV7-2 and J is TRBJ2-7, with 12 bases lining up with TRBD1. The V gene's germline CDR1 is SGHTA and CDR2 FQGNSA. The V segment lost 5 bases and the J segment 2 bases; nucleotides outside the gene matches: 10. The CDR3 loop spans 17 amino acids. CDR3 coding DNA: TGTGCCAGCAGCGGGTTCGGAAGGGACAGGGGGCCCTACGAGCAGTACTTC. This encodes CASSGFGRDRGPYEQYF. Using reference TRBV7-2 and TRBJ2-7 for the parts outside the CDR3, the full variable domain is GAGVSQSPSNKVTEKGKDVELRCDPISGHTALYWYRQSLGQGLEFLIYFQGNSAPDKSGLPSDRFSAERTGGSVSTLTIQRTQQEDSAVYLCASSGFGRDRGPYEQYFGPGTRLTVT.

This clone is termed large. The gene calls are TRBV7-6 and TRBJ1-5; the match to TRBD1 covers 9 bases. CDR3 length: 16 residues. The V gene end was trimmed by 5 bases and the J gene end by 7 bases; junction bases not matched to a gene: 12. CDR1 is SGHVS and CDR2 is FNYEAQ in the germline V gene. The DNA for the CDR3 is TGTGCCAGCAGCCCTCGTATACAGGGGGCGGAGCAGCCCCAGCATTTT. Translating it yields CASSPRIQGAEQPQHF.

The chain uses TRBV6-6 and TRBJ1-1; D is undetermined. V shed 2 bases and J shed 5 bases, with 15 bases lying between them. The length of the CDR3 is 15 residues. The germline gives CDR1 MNHNY, CDR2 SVGAGI (reference sequence). The DNA for the CDR3 is TGTGCCAGCAGTTACCAGACCCCCGATACGACTGAAGCTTTCTTT. Its translation: CASSYQTPDTTEAFF.

This clone was observed a handful of times. The chain couples TRBV4-1 to TRBJ1-2, with no clear D. The V and J ends lost 0 bases and 6 bases respectively, with 8 bases between them. Germline CDR1 MGHRA, CDR2 YSYEKL. CDR3 size: 13 residues. CDR3: CASSQDRRDGYTF. As DNA, the CDR3 is TGCGCCAGCAGCCAAGACAGGAGGGATGGCTACACCTTC.